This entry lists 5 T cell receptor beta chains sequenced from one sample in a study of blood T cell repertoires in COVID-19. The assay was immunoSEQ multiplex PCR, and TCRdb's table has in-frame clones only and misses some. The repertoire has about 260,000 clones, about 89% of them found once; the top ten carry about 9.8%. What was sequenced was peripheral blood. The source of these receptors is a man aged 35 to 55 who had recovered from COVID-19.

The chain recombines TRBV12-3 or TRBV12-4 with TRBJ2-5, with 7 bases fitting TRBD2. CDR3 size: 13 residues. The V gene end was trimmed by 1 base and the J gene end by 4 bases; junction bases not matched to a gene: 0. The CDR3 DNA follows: TGTGCCAGCAGTTTAGGGGGGGGAGAGACCCAGTACTTC. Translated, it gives CASSLGGGETQYF.

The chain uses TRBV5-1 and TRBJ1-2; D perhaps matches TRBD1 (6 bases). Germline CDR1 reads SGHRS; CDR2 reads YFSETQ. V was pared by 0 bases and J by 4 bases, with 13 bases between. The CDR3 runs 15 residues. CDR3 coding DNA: TGCGCCAGCAGCTTGGAGGGACACCTAGTCTATGGCTACACCTTC. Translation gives CASSLEGHLVYGYTF.

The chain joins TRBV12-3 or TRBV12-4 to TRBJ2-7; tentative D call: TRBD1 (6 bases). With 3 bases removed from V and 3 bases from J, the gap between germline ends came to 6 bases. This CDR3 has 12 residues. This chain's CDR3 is CASSFRGYEQYF. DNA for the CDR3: TGTGCCAGCAGTTTCAGGGGCTACGAGCAGTACTTC.

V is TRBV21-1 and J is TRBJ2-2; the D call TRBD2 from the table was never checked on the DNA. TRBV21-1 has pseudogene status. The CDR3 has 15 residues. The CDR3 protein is CASSPWTGGTGELFF. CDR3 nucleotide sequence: TGTGCCAGCAGCCCCTGGACGGGAGGGACCGGGGAGCTGTTTTTT.

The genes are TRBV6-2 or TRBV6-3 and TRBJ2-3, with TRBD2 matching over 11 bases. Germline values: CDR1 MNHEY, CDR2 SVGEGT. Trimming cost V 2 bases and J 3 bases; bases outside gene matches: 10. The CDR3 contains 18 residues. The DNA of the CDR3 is TGTGCCAGCAGTTACACCCCCCGACTAGCGGGGTTAACAGATACGCAGTATTTT. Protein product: CASSYTPRLAGLTDTQYF.